These T cell receptor beta chains were read from a single sample in a study of cytomegalovirus exposure and HLA in healthy donors. The data were produced by immunoSEQ multiplex PCR, yet TCRdb's version contains in-frame clones alone and is incomplete. The sample consists of 160,000 or so clones, about three quarters of them appearing once. The source material was PBMCs. The receptors here all came from a man aged 18-30 years in good health and CMV-seropositive. Each CDR3 is given with its conserved first and last residue. Fields, in order: V gene, clone size, J gene, D gene, CDR3 DNA, CDR3 protein. The D gene is left open where the match is weak. Expanded clones get a size class; other rows say once, few or many, or leave the size out.

v_call: TRBV10-3; clone_size: few; j_call: TRBJ1-3; d_call: TRBD1; cdr3_nt: TGTGCCATCAGGGGGGACAGCTCTGGAAACACCATATATTTT; cdr3_aa: CAIRGDSSGNTIYF
v_call: TRBV10-1; clone_size: -; j_call: TRBJ1-2; d_call: TRBD1; cdr3_nt: TGCGCCAGCAGTGAACCCCCGAGCAGGGGGCCTAACTATGGCTACACCTTC; cdr3_aa: CASSEPPSRGPNYGYTF
v_call: TRBV7-9; clone_size: -; j_call: TRBJ2-1; d_call: TRBD1; cdr3_nt: TGTGCCAGCAGCTTGACAGGGGATGAGCAGTTCTTC; cdr3_aa: CASSLTGDEQFF
v_call: TRBV5-1; clone_size: -; j_call: TRBJ2-2; d_call: TRBD1; cdr3_nt: TGCGCCAGCGGAAATACCGGGACAGGGGGCACCGGGGAGCTGTTTTTT; cdr3_aa: CASGNTGTGGTGELFF
v_call: TRBV6-1; clone_size: -; j_call: TRBJ2-3; d_call: -; cdr3_nt: TGTGCCAGCAGCGCTAAACGACAGGGCACAGATACGCAGTATTTT; cdr3_aa: CASSAKRQGTDTQYF
v_call: TRBV9; clone_size: -; j_call: TRBJ1-1; d_call: -; cdr3_nt: TGTGCCAGCAGCGTAGTGCGAGAGAACACTGAAGCTTTCTTT; cdr3_aa: CASSVVRENTEAFF
v_call: TRBV7-9; clone_size: -; j_call: TRBJ1-4; d_call: -; cdr3_nt: TGTTCCAGCAGCTTAGCGGAAGGGGTACTGTTTTTT; cdr3_aa: CSSSLAEGVLFF
v_call: TRBV27; clone_size: -; j_call: TRBJ2-1; d_call: -; cdr3_nt: TGTGCCAGCAGCTCACCAGACAGAAAGCTTTACAATGAGCAGTTCTTC; cdr3_aa: CASSSPDRKLYNEQFF
v_call: TRBV5-4; clone_size: -; j_call: TRBJ2-3; d_call: TRBD1; cdr3_nt: TGTGCCAGCAGCTGGGGGACAGGTAGCACAGATACGCAGTATTTT; cdr3_aa: CASSWGTGSTDTQYF
v_call: TRBV6-4; clone_size: -; j_call: TRBJ2-1; d_call: TRBD1; cdr3_nt: TGTGCCAGCAGTCTGGACAGGGTTGGAGAGCAGTTCTTC; cdr3_aa: CASSLDRVGEQFF
v_call: TRBV19; clone_size: -; j_call: TRBJ2-1; d_call: -; cdr3_nt: TGTGCCAGTAGTAATCGACAGAAAGCGTACAATGAGCAGTTCTTC; cdr3_aa: CASSNRQKAYNEQFF
v_call: TRBV9; clone_size: -; j_call: TRBJ1-2; d_call: TRBD1; cdr3_nt: TGTGCCAGCAGCGTGGGGACAGGGGGCAACTATGGCTACACCTTC; cdr3_aa: CASSVGTGGNYGYTF
v_call: TRBV2; clone_size: -; j_call: TRBJ1-5; d_call: -; cdr3_nt: TGTGCCAGCAACCCACAGGGAGGGAATCAGCCCCAGCATTTT; cdr3_aa: CASNPQGGNQPQHF
v_call: TRBV4-1; clone_size: -; j_call: TRBJ1-3; d_call: -; cdr3_nt: TGCGCCAGCAGCCAAGGTTATAGTTCCTCTGGAAACACCATATATTTT; cdr3_aa: CASSQGYSSSGNTIYF
v_call: TRBV10-1; clone_size: medium-sized; j_call: TRBJ2-3; d_call: -; cdr3_nt: TGCGCCAGCAGGTCGGGTGATACGCAGTATTTT; cdr3_aa: CASRSGDTQYF
v_call: TRBV7-9; clone_size: -; j_call: TRBJ2-1; d_call: TRBD1; cdr3_nt: TGTGCCAGCAGCGCAAGGGACAGGGGAATGGGCAATGAGCAGTTCTTC; cdr3_aa: CASSARDRGMGNEQFF
v_call: TRBV5-1; clone_size: -; j_call: TRBJ2-3; d_call: TRBD1; cdr3_nt: TGCGCCAGCAGCCCGGGACAGAGAACAGATACGCAGTATTTT; cdr3_aa: CASSPGQRTDTQYF
v_call: TRBV7-9; clone_size: -; j_call: TRBJ1-4; d_call: -; cdr3_nt: TGTGCCAGCACGCCGGGGGGTTCTAATGAAAAACTGTTTTTT; cdr3_aa: CASTPGGSNEKLFF
v_call: TRBV27; clone_size: -; j_call: TRBJ2-5; d_call: TRBD1; cdr3_nt: TGTGCCAGCAGGGGGCCGGGACAGCCAAAACAAGAGACCCAGTACTTC; cdr3_aa: CASRGPGQPKQETQYF
v_call: TRBV18; clone_size: once; j_call: TRBJ1-2; d_call: -; cdr3_nt: TGTGCCAGCTCAAGAGAGACAGGATCCCTTTTTGGCTACACCTTC; cdr3_aa: CASSRETGSLFGYTF
v_call: TRBV5-1; clone_size: few; j_call: TRBJ1-2; d_call: -; cdr3_nt: TGCGCCAGCAGCGTGGATGGGGCCGGAGATGGCTACACCTTC; cdr3_aa: CASSVDGAGDGYTF
v_call: TRBV2; clone_size: -; j_call: TRBJ2-6; d_call: -; cdr3_nt: TGTGCCAGCAGTGGGGGCAGGGCTACTGGGGCCAACGTCCTGACTTTC; cdr3_aa: CASSGGRATGANVLTF
v_call: TRBV5-1; clone_size: once; j_call: TRBJ2-3; d_call: TRBD2; cdr3_nt: TGCGCCAGCGGGACGGGAGGAGGGACAGATACGCAGTATTTT; cdr3_aa: CASGTGGGTDTQYF
v_call: TRBV28; clone_size: few; j_call: TRBJ1-6; d_call: TRBD1; cdr3_nt: TGTGCCAGCAGTCCCCCCGTCCTTGACGACAGGGCCCTCCACTTT; cdr3_aa: CASSPPVLDDRALHF
v_call: TRBV5-1; clone_size: -; j_call: TRBJ1-5; d_call: -; cdr3_nt: TGCGCCAGCAGCTTGGGTGTGGCAGAAAATCAGCCCCAGCATTTT; cdr3_aa: CASSLGVAENQPQHF
v_call: TRBV10-3; clone_size: -; j_call: TRBJ1-5; d_call: -; cdr3_nt: TGTGCCATCAGTGAGTCGAGGGGGGGGAATCAGCCCCAGCATTTT; cdr3_aa: CAISESRGGNQPQHF
v_call: TRBV4-1; clone_size: -; j_call: TRBJ2-5; d_call: TRBD1; cdr3_nt: TGCGCCAGCAGCCGGGAGACAGGGGATTTCCAAGAGACCCAGTACTTC; cdr3_aa: CASSRETGDFQETQYF
v_call: TRBV5-8; clone_size: -; j_call: TRBJ2-5; d_call: TRBD1; cdr3_nt: TGTGCCAGCAGCTTGGAAGGGGGCGCCGAGGAGACCCAGTACTTC; cdr3_aa: CASSLEGGAEETQYF
v_call: TRBV2; clone_size: -; j_call: TRBJ2-1; d_call: TRBD1; cdr3_nt: TGTGCCAGCAGTGGGGACAGGGGAGACCTCAATGAGCAGTTCTTC; cdr3_aa: CASSGDRGDLNEQFF
v_call: TRBV6-1; clone_size: -; j_call: TRBJ1-6; d_call: -; cdr3_nt: TGTGCCAGCCCGGCAGGGTATAATTCACCCCTCCACTTT; cdr3_aa: CASPAGYNSPLHF
v_call: TRBV7-8; clone_size: -; j_call: TRBJ1-5; d_call: -; cdr3_nt: TGTGCCAGCAGCTTAGGAGGGCGGGATAGCAATCAGCCCCAGCATTTT; cdr3_aa: CASSLGGRDSNQPQHF
v_call: TRBV7-2; clone_size: -; j_call: TRBJ2-1; d_call: TRBD2; cdr3_nt: TGTGCCAGCAGCTTATCCGGACTAGCGGGAATAAATGAGCAGTTCTTC; cdr3_aa: CASSLSGLAGINEQFF
v_call: TRBV19; clone_size: -; j_call: TRBJ2-2; d_call: -; cdr3_nt: TGTGCCAGTAGTTTCTCCGCGAACACCGGGGAGCTGTTTTTT; cdr3_aa: CASSFSANTGELFF
v_call: TRBV9; clone_size: -; j_call: TRBJ2-5; d_call: TRBD2; cdr3_nt: TGTGCCAGCAGCGTAGGGGCGGGAGGGGGAGAGACCCAGTACTTC; cdr3_aa: CASSVGAGGGETQYF
v_call: TRBV10-3; clone_size: -; j_call: TRBJ2-3; d_call: -; cdr3_nt: TGTGCCATCAGTGCGACTAGCACAGATACGCAGTATTTT; cdr3_aa: CAISATSTDTQYF
v_call: TRBV2; clone_size: -; j_call: TRBJ2-5; d_call: TRBD1; cdr3_nt: TGTGCCAGCAGCAGCCGGGACAGCATAGGAGAGACCCAGTACTTC; cdr3_aa: CASSSRDSIGETQYF
v_call: TRBV15; clone_size: -; j_call: TRBJ1-1; d_call: -; cdr3_nt: TGTGCCACCAGCAGAGCCCCGGAGATGAACACTGAAGCTTTCTTT; cdr3_aa: CATSRAPEMNTEAFF
v_call: TRBV6-1; clone_size: -; j_call: TRBJ2-1; d_call: -; cdr3_nt: TGTGCCAGCAGTGAAGCTCAGGGCGCTTACAATGAGCAGTTCTTC; cdr3_aa: CASSEAQGAYNEQFF
v_call: TRBV6-1; clone_size: -; j_call: TRBJ2-3; d_call: TRBD1; cdr3_nt: TGTGCCAGCGCCAGACAGGGGCCAGATACGCAGTATTTT; cdr3_aa: CASARQGPDTQYF
v_call: TRBV5-5; clone_size: -; j_call: TRBJ2-3; d_call: TRBD2; cdr3_nt: TGTGCCAGCAGCTTGGGAGGGCTAGCGGGGAGAGATACGCAGTATTTT; cdr3_aa: CASSLGGLAGRDTQYF
v_call: TRBV5-6; clone_size: -; j_call: TRBJ1-1; d_call: TRBD1; cdr3_nt: TGTGCCAGCAGCTTGGCGGGACAGGGGGATACTGAAGCTTTCTTT; cdr3_aa: CASSLAGQGDTEAFF
v_call: TRBV7-2; clone_size: -; j_call: TRBJ1-1; d_call: -; cdr3_nt: TGTGCCAGCAGCTCCCCGCAGGGGACCACTGAAGCTTTCTTT; cdr3_aa: CASSSPQGTTEAFF
v_call: TRBV29-1; clone_size: once; j_call: TRBJ1-6; d_call: TRBD1; cdr3_nt: TGCAGCGTTCGGACAGGGCCCAATAATTCACCCCTCCACTTT; cdr3_aa: CSVRTGPNNSPLHF
v_call: TRBV7-8; clone_size: -; j_call: TRBJ1-4; d_call: TRBD1; cdr3_nt: TGTGCCAGCAGCTTATCAAGGGTACGGACAGGGGTGGAAAAACTGTTTTTT; cdr3_aa: CASSLSRVRTGVEKLFF
v_call: TRBV28; clone_size: -; j_call: TRBJ1-5; d_call: TRBD1; cdr3_nt: TGTGCCAGCAGTTTAAGACAGGGTGGTCAGCCCCAGCATTTT; cdr3_aa: CASSLRQGGQPQHF
v_call: TRBV9; clone_size: once; j_call: TRBJ2-1; d_call: -; cdr3_nt: TGTGCCAGCAGCGTAGTCGGGGGTGGCTCCTACAATGAGCAGTTCTTC; cdr3_aa: CASSVVGGGSYNEQFF